These 5 T cell receptor beta chains share one sample of origin, sequenced in a study of blood T cell repertoires in COVID-19. Sequenced by immunoSEQ multiplex PCR; TCRdb stores in-frame clones only, minus some. The table has 200,000 to 250,000 clones, more than 65% seen once. Material: peripheral blood. Every receptor here comes from a woman aged 55-70 years with acute or convalescent COVID-19.

This clone was detected only a few times. The CDR3 DNA is TGTGCCAGCAGTGCGTTATGGACAGGGGTAATTAACTATGGCTACACCTTC. This sequence encodes CASSALWTGVINYGYTF. This sequence joins TRBV6-1 and TRBJ1-2, with TRBD1 matching 9 bases. The CDR3 covers 17 residues. V gave up 4 bases and J gave up 1 base; unmatched junction bases: 10. Per germline, CDR1 MNHNS and CDR2 SASEGT.

This sequence joins TRBV2 and TRBJ1-6; D remains unclear. Germline V gene sequence: CDR1 SNHLY, CDR2 FYNNEI. This CDR3 is built from 15 residues. Trimming pared 6 bases from V and 8 bases from J, leaving 17 bases between. CDR3: CASSPTGWGDSPLHF. The DNA for the CDR3 is TGTGCCAGCAGCCCCACGGGGTGGGGAGATTCACCCCTCCACTTT.

The chain has TRBV19 and TRBJ1-1, with D possibly matching TRBD1 (5 bases). Germline lookup yields CDR1 LNHDA and CDR2 SQIVND (reference sequence). The V gene lost 6 bases and the J gene lost 1 base, with 12 bases spanning the gap. The CDR3 consists of 14 residues. The DNA for the CDR3 is TGTGCCAGTAGCCACTCAGGGCGGAACACTGAAGCTTTCTTT. The encoded protein is CASSHSGRNTEAFF. The variable domain in full, with the rest retrieved from reference TRBV19 and TRBJ1-1, is DGGITQSPKYLFRKEGQNVTLSCEQNLNHDAMYWYRQDPGQGLRLIYYSQIVNDFQKGDIAEGYSVSREKKESFPLTVTSAQKNPTAFYLCASSHSGRNTEAFFGQGTRLTVV.

The DNA of the CDR3 is TGTGCCAGCAGCCCCTTTGACAGGGCCACATCCTACGAGCAGTACTTC. Translating gives CASSPFDRATSYEQYF. The chain employs TRBV3-1 (or the pseudogene TRBV3-2) and TRBJ2-7, with 7 bases aligning to TRBD1. The germline CDR1 and CDR2 sequences are LGHDT and YNNKEL (reference sequence). This CDR3 region has 16 residues. Trimming cost V 4 bases and J 1 base; bases outside gene matches: 10.

The gene calls are TRBV14 and TRBJ1-1; TRBD1 might be the D (5 bases). The CDR3 covers 15 residues. From germline, CDR1 is SGHDN and CDR2 FVKESK. Trimming shortened V by 3 bases and J by 5 bases, and 16 bases separated the two germline ends. The DNA for the CDR3 is TGTGCCAGCAGCCATTGGAGGGGCGAGGATACTGAAGCTTTCTTT. Translating it yields CASSHWRGEDTEAFF.